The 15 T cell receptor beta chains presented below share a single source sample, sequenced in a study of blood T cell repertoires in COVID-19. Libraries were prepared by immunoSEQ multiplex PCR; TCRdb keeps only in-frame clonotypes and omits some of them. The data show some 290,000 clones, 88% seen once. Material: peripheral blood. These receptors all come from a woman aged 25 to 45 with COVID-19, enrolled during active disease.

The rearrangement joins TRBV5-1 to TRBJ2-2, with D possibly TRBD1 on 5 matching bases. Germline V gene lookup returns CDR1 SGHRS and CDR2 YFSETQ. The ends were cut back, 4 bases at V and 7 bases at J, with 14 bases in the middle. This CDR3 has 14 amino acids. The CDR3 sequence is CASSPGLVGGELFF. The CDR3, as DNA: TGCGCCAGCAGCCCAGGGCTAGTGGGCGGGGAGCTGTTTTTT. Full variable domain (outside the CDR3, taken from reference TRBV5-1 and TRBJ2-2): KAGVTQTPRYLIKTRGQQVTLSCSPISGHRSVSWYQQTPGQGLQFLFEYFSETQRNKGNFPGRFSGRQFSNSRSEMNVSTLELGDSALYLCASSPGLVGGELFFGEGSRLTVL.

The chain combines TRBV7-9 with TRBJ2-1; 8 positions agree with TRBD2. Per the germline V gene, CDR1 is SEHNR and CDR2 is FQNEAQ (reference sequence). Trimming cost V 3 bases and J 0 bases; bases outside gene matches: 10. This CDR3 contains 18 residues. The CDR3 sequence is CASSLGGLAGFSYNEQFF. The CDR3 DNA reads TGTGCCAGCAGCTTGGGCGGCCTAGCGGGCTTCTCCTACAATGAGCAGTTCTTC.

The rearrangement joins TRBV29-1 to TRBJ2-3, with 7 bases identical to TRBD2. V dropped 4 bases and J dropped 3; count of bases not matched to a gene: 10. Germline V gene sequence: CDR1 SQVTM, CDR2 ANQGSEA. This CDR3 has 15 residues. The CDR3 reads CSVVGGRANTDTQYF. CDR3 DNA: TGCAGCGTTGTTGGTGGGAGGGCCAATACAGATACGCAGTATTTT.

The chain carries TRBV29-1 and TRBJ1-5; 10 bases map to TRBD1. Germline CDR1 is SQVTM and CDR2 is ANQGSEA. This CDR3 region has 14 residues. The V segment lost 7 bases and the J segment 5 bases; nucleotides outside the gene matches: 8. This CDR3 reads CSASTGGADQPQHF. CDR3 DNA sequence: TGCAGCGCCTCGACAGGGGGCGCGGATCAGCCCCAGCATTTT.

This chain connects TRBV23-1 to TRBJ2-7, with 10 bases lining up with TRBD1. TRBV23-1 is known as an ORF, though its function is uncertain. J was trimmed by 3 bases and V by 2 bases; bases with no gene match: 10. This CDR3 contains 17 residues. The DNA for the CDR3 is TGCGCCAGCAGTCAAGCTTTTAGGGACAGGGGATACTACGAGCAGTACTTC. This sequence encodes CASSQAFRDRGYYEQYF.

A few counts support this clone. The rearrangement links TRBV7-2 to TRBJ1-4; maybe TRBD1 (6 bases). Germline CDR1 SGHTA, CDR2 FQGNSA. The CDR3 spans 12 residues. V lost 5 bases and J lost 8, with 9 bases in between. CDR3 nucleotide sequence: TGTGCCAGCAGCCAGGGGTTCGAAAAACTGTTTTTT. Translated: CASSQGFEKLFF.

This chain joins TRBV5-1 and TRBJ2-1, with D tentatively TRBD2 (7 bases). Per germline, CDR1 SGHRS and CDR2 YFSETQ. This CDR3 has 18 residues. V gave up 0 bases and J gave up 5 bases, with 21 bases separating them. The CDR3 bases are TGCGCCAGCAGCTTGGAGGCGGCGGGGGCGCGATGGGACAATGAGCAGTTCTTC. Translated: CASSLEAAGARWDNEQFF.

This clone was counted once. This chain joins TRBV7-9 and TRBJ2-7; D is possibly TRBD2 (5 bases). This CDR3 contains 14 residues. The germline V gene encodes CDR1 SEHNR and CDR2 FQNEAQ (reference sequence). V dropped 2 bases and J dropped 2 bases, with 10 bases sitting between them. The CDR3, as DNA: TGTGCCAGCAGCTTATCGGGAACCGCCTACGAGCAGTACTTC. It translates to CASSLSGTAYEQYF. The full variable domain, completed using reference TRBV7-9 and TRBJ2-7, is DTGVSQNPRHKITKRGQNVTFRCDPISEHNRLYWYRQTLGQGPEFLTYFQNEAQLEKSRLLSDRFSAERPKGSFSTLEIQRTEQGDSAMYLCASSLSGTAYEQYFGPGTRLTVT.

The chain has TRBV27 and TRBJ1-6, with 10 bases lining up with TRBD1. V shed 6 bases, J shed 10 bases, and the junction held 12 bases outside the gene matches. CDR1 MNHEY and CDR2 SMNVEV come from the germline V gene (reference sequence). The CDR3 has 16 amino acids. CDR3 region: CASSPHRDRGISPLHF. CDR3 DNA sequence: TGTGCCAGCAGCCCACACCGGGACAGGGGCATCTCACCCCTCCACTTT.

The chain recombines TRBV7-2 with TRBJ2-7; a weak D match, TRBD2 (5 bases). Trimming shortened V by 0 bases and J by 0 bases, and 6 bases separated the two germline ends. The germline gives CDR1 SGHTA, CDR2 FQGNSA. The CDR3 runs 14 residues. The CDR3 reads CASSLAGISYEQYF. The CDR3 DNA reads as TGTGCCAGCAGCTTAGCCGGGATCTCCTACGAGCAGTACTTC.

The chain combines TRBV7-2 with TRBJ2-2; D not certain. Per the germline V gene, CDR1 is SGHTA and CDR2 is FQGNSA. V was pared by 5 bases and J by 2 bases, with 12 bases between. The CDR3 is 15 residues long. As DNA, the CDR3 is TGTGCCAGCAGCCCACCGGGTCGAAACACCGGGGAGCTGTTTTTT. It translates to CASSPPGRNTGELFF.

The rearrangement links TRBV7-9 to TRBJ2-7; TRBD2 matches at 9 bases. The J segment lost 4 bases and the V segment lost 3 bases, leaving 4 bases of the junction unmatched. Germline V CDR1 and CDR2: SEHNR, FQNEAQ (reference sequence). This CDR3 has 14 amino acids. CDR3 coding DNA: TGTGCCAGCAGCTTGGGCGGGAGGGGGTACGAGCAGTACTTC. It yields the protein CASSLGGRGYEQYF.

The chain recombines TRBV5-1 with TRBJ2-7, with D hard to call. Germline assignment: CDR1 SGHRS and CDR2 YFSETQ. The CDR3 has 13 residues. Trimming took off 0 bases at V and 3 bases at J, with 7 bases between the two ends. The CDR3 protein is CASSLASGYEQYF. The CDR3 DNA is TGCGCCAGCAGCTTGGCGTCCGGCTACGAGCAGTACTTC.

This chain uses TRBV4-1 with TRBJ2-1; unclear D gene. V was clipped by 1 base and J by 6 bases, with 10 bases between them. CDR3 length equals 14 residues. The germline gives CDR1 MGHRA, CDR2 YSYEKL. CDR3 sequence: CASSQGLLGNEQFF. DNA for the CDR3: TGCGCCAGCAGCCAAGGACTCTTGGGCAATGAGCAGTTCTTC.

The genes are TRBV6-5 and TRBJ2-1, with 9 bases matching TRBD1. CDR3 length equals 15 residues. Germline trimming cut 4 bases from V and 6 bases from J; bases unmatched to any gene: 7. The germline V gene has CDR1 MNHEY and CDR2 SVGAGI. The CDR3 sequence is CASSLQGAGVNEQFF. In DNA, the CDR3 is TGTGCCAGCAGTTTACAGGGGGCAGGGGTCAATGAGCAGTTCTTC.